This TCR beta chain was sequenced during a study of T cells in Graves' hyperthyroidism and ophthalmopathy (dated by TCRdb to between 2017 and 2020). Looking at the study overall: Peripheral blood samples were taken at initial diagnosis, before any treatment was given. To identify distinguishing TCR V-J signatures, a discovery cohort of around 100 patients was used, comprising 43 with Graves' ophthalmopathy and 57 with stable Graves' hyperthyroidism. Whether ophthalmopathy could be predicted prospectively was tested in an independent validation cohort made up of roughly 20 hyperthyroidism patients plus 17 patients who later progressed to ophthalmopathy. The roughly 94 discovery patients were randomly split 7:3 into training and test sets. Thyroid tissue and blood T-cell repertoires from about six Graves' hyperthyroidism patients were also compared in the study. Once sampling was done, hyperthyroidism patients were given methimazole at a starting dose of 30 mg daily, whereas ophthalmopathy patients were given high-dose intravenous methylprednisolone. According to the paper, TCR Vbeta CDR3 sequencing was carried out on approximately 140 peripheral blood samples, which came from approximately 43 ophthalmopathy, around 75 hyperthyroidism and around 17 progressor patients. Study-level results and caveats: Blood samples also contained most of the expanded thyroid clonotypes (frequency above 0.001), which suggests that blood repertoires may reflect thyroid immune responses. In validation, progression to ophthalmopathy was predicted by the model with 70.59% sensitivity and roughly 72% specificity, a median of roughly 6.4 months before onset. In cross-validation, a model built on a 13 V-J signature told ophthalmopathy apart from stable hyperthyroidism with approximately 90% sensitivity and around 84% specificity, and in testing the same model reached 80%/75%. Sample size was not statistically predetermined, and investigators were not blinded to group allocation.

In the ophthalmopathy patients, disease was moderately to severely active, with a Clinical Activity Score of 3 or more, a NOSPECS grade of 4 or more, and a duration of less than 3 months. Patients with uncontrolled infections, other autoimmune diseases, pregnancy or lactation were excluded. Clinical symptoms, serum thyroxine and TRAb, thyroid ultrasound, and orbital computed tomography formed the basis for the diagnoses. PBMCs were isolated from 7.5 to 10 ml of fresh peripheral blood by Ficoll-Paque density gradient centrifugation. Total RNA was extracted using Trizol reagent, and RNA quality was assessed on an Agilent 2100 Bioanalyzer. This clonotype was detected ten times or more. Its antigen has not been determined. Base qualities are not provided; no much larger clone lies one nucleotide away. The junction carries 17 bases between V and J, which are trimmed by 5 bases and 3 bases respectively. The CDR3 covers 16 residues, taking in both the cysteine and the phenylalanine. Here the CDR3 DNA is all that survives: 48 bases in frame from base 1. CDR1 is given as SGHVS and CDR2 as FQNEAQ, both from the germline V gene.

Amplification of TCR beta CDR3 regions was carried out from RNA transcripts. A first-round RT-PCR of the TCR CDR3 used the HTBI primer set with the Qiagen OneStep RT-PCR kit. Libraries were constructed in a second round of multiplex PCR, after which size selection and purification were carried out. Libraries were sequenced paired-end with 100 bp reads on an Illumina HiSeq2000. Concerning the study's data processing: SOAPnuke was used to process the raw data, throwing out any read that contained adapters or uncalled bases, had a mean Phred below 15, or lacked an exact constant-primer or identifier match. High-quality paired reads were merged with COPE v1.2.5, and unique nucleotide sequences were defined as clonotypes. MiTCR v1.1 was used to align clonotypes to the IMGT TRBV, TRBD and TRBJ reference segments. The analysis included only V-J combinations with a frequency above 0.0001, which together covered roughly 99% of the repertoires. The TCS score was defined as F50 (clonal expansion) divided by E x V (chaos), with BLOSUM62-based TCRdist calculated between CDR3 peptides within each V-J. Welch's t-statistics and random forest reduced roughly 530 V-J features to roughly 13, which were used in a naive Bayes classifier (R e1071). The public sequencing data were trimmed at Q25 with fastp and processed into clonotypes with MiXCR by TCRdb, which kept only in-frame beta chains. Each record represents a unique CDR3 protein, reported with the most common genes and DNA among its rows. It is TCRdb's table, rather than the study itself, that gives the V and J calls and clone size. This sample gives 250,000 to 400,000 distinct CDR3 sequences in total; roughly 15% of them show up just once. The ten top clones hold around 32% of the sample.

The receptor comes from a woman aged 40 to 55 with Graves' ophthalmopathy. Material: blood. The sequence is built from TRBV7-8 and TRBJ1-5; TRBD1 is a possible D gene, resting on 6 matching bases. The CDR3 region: CASSVESQGANQPQHF. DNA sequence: TGTGCCAGCAGCGTAGAGTCACAGGGTGCCAATCAGCCCCAGCATTTT. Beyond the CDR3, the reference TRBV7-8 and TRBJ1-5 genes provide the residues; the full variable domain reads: GAGVSQSPRYKVAKRGQDVALRCDPISGHVSLFWYQQALGQGPEFLTYFQNEAQLDKSGLPSDRFFAERPEGSVSTLKIQRTQQEDSAVYLCASSVESQGANQPQHFGDGTRLSIL.